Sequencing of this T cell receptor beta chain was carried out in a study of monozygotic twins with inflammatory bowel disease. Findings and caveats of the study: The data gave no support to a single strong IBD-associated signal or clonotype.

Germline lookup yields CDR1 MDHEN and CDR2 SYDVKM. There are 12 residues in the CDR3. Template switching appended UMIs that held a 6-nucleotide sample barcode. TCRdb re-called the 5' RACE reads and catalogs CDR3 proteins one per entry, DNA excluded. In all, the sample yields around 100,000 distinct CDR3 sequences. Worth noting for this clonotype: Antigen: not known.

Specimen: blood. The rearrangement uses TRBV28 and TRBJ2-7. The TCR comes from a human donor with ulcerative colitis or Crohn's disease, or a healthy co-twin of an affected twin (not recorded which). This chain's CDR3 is CASSFVNYEQYF.